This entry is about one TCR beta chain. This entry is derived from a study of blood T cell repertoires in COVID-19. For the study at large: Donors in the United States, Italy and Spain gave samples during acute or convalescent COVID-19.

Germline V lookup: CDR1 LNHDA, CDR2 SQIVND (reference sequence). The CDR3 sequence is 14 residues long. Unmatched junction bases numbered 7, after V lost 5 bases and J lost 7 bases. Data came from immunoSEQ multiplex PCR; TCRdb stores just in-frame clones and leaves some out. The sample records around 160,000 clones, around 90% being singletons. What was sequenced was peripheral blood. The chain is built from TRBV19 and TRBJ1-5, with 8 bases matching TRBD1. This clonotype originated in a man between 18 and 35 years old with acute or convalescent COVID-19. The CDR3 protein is CASSETGVIQPQHF. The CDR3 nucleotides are TGTGCCAGTAGTGAGACAGGGGTAATACAGCCCCAGCATTTT.